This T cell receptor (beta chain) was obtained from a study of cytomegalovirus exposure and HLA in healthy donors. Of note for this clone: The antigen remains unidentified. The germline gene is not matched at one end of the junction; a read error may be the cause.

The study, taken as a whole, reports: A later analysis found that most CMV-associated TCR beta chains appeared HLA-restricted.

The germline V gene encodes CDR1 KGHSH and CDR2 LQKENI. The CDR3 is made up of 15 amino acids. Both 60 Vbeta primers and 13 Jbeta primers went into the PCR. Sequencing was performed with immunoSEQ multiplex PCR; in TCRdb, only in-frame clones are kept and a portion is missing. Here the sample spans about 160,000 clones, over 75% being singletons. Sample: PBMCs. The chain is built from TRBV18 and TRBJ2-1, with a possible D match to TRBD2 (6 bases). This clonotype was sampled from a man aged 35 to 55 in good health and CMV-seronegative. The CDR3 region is CASSPPLASDPSGIF. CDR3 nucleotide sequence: TGTGCCAGCTCACCACCGCTAGCGAGTGATCCCAGTGGGATCTTC.